This TCR beta chain was identified in a study of blood T cells in healthy people across ages. Study-wide findings and caveats: A strong correlation between TCR beta diversity and naive T cell percentage was seen.

Comments on this clonotype: Its matching antigen is unknown.

V gave up 2 bases and J gave up 6 bases, with 11 bases separating them. The CDR3 totals 14 residues. Germline V gene sequence: CDR1 MNHEY, CDR2 SMNVEV (reference sequence). PCR was performed a second time for about 6 to 11 cycles using a sample-barcoded 5' primer and a J-beta primer mix. All samples gave at least 3 million CDR3-containing paired-end reads. TCRdb passed the 5' RACE reads through MiXCR, listing each CDR3 protein once. The sample includes over 1,500,000 distinct CDR3 sequences, about 50% of them seen just once. The sample taken for sequencing was blood. The chain carries TRBV27 and TRBJ2-1, with D hard to call. This clonotype originated in a woman in her thirties or forties in good health. The CDR3 region is CASSLRAKFNEQFF. The CDR3 DNA reads TGTGCCAGCAGTTTACGAGCGAAGTTCAATGAGCAGTTCTTC.